Shown below are 21 T cell receptor beta chains from a single sample sequenced in a study of blood T cell repertoires in COVID-19. TCRdb's table, derived via immunoSEQ multiplex PCR, lists solely in-frame clones and lacks some. The profile shows roughly 250,000 clones, 83% of them singletons. Sequenced: peripheral blood. These receptors were taken from a man in his forties or fifties with active or convalescent COVID-19.

The genes are TRBV6-5 and TRBJ2-7, with 7 bases fitting TRBD1. This CDR3 has 14 residues. Trimming at V came to 6 bases and at J to 0 bases, leaving 5 bases not matched to a gene. Per germline, CDR1 MNHEY and CDR2 SVGAGI. This CDR3 reads CASRTGQHSYEQYF. As DNA, the CDR3 is TGTGCCAGCAGGACGGGACAGCACTCCTACGAGCAGTACTTC.

This CDR3 reads CASSSTSGSAYNEQFF. The CDR3 DNA reads as TGTGCCAGCAGTTCAACTAGCGGGAGTGCCTACAATGAGCAGTTCTTC. This chain joins TRBV6-5 and TRBJ2-1; 11 bases align to TRBD2. Germline lookup yields CDR1 MNHEY and CDR2 SVGAGI. With V trimmed by 4 bases and J by 2 bases, 4 bases remained unmatched. The CDR3 consists of 16 residues.

The chain carries TRBV14 and TRBJ1-1; 9 bases agree with TRBD1. V trimming: 4 bases; J trimming: 2 bases; junction bases outside the gene matches: 14. The germline gives CDR1 SGHDN, CDR2 FVKESK. CDR3 length equals 18 residues. CDR3 coding DNA: TGTGCCAGCAGCCGTAGAACCGGGACAGGGTCGGGCAACACTGAAGCTTTCTTT. The encoded protein is CASSRRTGTGSGNTEAFF.

The gene calls are TRBV24-1 and TRBJ2-1; TRBD2 matches 9 bases. V was clipped by 5 bases and J by 10 bases; unmatched bases: 2. The germline CDR1 and CDR2 sequences are KGHDR and SFDVKD. This CDR3 has 12 amino acids. The CDR3 is CATSGLAGEQFF. As DNA, the CDR3 is TGTGCCACCAGTGGCCTAGCGGGGGAGCAGTTCTTC.

The chain joins TRBV19 to TRBJ1-3; D perhaps matches TRBD1 (6 bases). With 5 bases removed from V and 3 bases from J, the gap between germline ends came to 14 bases. This CDR3 spans 15 amino acids. Germline CDR1 and CDR2: LNHDA and SQIVND (reference sequence). CDR3 DNA sequence: TGTGCCAGTAGTCCGTCGACAGGCCTTGGAAACACCATATATTTT. This sequence encodes CASSPSTGLGNTIYF.

This clone was picked up a small number of times. The chain has TRBV21-1 and TRBJ2-6; the table's D call of TRBD2 was not tested on the DNA. TRBV21-1 represents a pseudogene. The length of the CDR3 is 15 residues. The CDR3 region is CASSNNGSGANVLTF. The DNA of the CDR3 is TGTGCCAGCAGCAATAACGGCTCTGGGGCCAACGTCCTGACTTTC.

This sequence joins TRBV9 and TRBJ1-1, with a possible D match to TRBD1 (5 bases). The CDR3 is made up of 16 amino acids. V lost 1 base and J 1 base, leaving 14 bases between the germline ends. From germline, CDR1 is SGDLS and CDR2 YYNGEE. This CDR3 is CASSVTDTTSNTEAFF. CDR3 in DNA: TGTGCCAGCAGCGTAACGGACACCACTTCGAACACTGAAGCTTTCTTT.

This chain joins TRBV3-1 (or the pseudogene TRBV3-2) and TRBJ2-7; 9 nucleotides line up with TRBD2. Germline lookup yields CDR1 LGHDT and CDR2 YNNKEL (reference sequence). J lost 5 bases, V lost 1 base, and 12 bases had no gene match. This CDR3 spans 17 amino acids. DNA of the CDR3: TGTGCCAGCAGCCAAGTTTCAGTAGCGGGAGAACCGCACGAGCAGTACTTC. Protein sequence: CASSQVSVAGEPHEQYF.

The chain employs TRBV2 and TRBJ2-1, with D perhaps matching TRBD1 (5 bases). V was clipped by 8 bases and J by 5 bases, with 13 bases between them. Germline CDR1 SNHLY, CDR2 FYNNEI. This CDR3 comprises 13 residues. The CDR3 region is CASGALADNEQFF. In DNA form, the CDR3 reads TGTGCCAGCGGGGCCCTGGCGGACAATGAGCAGTTCTTC.

This clone appeared a single time. CDR3 sequence (DNA): TGTGCCAGCAGTTTCTCGGGTACCCAAGAGACCCAGTACTTC. This codes for CASSFSGTQETQYF. V usage is TRBV27 and J usage is TRBJ2-5; D ambiguous. From germline, CDR1 is MNHEY and CDR2 SMNVEV (reference sequence). CDR3 length: 14 residues. Trimming shortened V by 3 bases and J by 1 base, and 9 bases separated the two germline ends.

This clone was counted ten times or more. J is TRBJ2-2 and V is TRBV5-5, with TRBD2 identical over 7 bases. The CDR3 totals 14 residues. V lost 1 base and J lost 5; bases outside the gene matches: 2. The germline V gene has CDR1 SGHKS and CDR2 YYEKEE (reference sequence). Here the CDR3 reads CASSLSRETGELFF. CDR3 bases: TGTGCCAGCAGCTTGTCGCGGGAGACCGGGGAGCTGTTTTTT.

The chain employs TRBV28 and TRBJ1-1; D remains ambiguous. Trimming took off 5 bases at V and 0 bases at J, with 7 bases between the two ends. CDR1 is MDHEN, CDR2 SYDVKM, per germline. This CDR3 has 13 residues. The CDR3 DNA reads as TGTGCCAGCAGTCCCCTCGTGAACACTGAAGCTTTCTTT. Its translation is CASSPLVNTEAFF.

The genes are TRBV12-5 and TRBJ1-1; 9 positions match TRBD1. Unmatched junction bases numbered 2, after V lost 5 bases and J lost 4 bases. The CDR3 length is 13 residues. The germline V gene encodes CDR1 LGHNT and CDR2 FRNRAP. In DNA form, the CDR3 reads TGTGCTAGTGGTCCGGACAGGGGCACTGAAGCTTTCTTT. Translation: CASGPDRGTEAFF.

The chain couples TRBV6-4 to TRBJ2-3, with TRBD2 matching over 8 bases. J lost 1 base, V lost 0 bases, and 0 bases had no gene match. CDR1 and CDR2 from the germline V gene are MRHNA and SNTAGT. The CDR3 runs to 15 residues. CDR3 amino acids: CASSDSSGGTDTQYF. CDR3 DNA sequence: TGTGCCAGCAGTGACTCTAGCGGGGGCACAGATACGCAGTATTTT.

This clone has just one count. The rearrangement joins TRBV7-9 to TRBJ1-6; perhaps TRBD1 as D (5 bases). With 2 bases removed from V and 9 bases from J, the gap between germline ends came to 17 bases. CDR3 length: 16 amino acids. Germline CDR1 reads SEHNR; CDR2 reads FQNEAQ (reference sequence). The CDR3 DNA follows: TGTGCCAGCAGCTTATCGTCGCCGGGGGAAGGTTCACCCCTCCACTTT. It translates to CASSLSSPGEGSPLHF.

V gene TRBV2 combines with J gene TRBJ2-2, with D tentatively TRBD2 (6 bases). CDR3 size: 14 residues. Trimming left V 6 bases short and J 1 base short, with 9 bases between. The V gene's germline CDR1 is SNHLY and CDR2 FYNNEI. In DNA form, the CDR3 reads TGTGCCAGCAGAGCGGAGGGGAACACCGGGGAGCTGTTTTTT. It specifies CASRAEGNTGELFF. The full variable domain, its missing parts supplied by reference TRBV2 and TRBJ2-2, is EPEVTQTPSHQVTQMGQEVILRCVPISNHLYFYWYRQILGQKVEFLVSFYNNEISEKSEIFDDQFSVERPDGSNFTLKIRSTKLEDSAMYFCASRAEGNTGELFFGEGSRLTVL.

The chain recombines TRBV19 with TRBJ2-7; D possibly corresponds to TRBD2 (6 bases). Trimming removed 4 bases from V and 5 bases from J, with 12 bases in between. This CDR3 is 13 amino acids long. Germline CDR1 LNHDA, CDR2 SQIVND (reference sequence). The CDR3: CASSTNGGNEQYF. CDR3 DNA sequence: TGTGCCAGTAGTACTAATGGGGGGAACGAGCAGTACTTC.

This chain uses TRBV27 with TRBJ2-1; TRBD2 is a possible D gene (5 bases). The germline CDR1 and CDR2 sequences are MNHEY and SMNVEV (reference sequence). V lost 2 bases and J lost 0, with 14 bases in between. CDR3 length: 17 residues. The CDR3 DNA sequence: TGTGCCAGCAGTTTAATTAGCGCCCATAGCTCCTACAATGAGCAGTTCTTC. Amino acid sequence: CASSLISAHSSYNEQFF.

In its sample, this clone was seen many times. The chain carries TRBV30 and TRBJ1-1; D may be TRBD1 (5 bases). Germline CDR1 and CDR2: GTSNPN and SVGIG (reference sequence). Trimming left V 3 bases short and J 3 bases short, with 8 bases between. CDR3 length equals 12 residues. The CDR3 region is CAWRDRHTEAFF. The CDR3 nucleotides read TGTGCCTGGAGAGACAGACACACTGAAGCTTTCTTT.

The chain carries TRBV9 and TRBJ1-1; D is ambiguous. The V gene's germline CDR1 is SGDLS and CDR2 YYNGEE. Deletions cut 4 bases from V and 1 base from J, with 8 bases between. The length of the CDR3 is 13 residues. The CDR3 spells CASSQLKNTEAFF. The DNA of the CDR3 is TGTGCCAGCAGCCAGTTAAAGAACACTGAAGCTTTCTTT.

This clone was observed once. J is TRBJ2-3 and V is TRBV6-1, with 8 bases that match TRBD2. The CDR3 has 17 residues. In germline, CDR1 is MNHNS, CDR2 SASEGT. V dropped 2 bases and J dropped 5; count of bases not matched to a gene: 12. CDR3 bases: TGTGCCAGCAGTGAATTGAAAGCGGGGGCGCGGGGAGATACGCAGTATTTT. Amino acid sequence: CASSELKAGARGDTQYF.